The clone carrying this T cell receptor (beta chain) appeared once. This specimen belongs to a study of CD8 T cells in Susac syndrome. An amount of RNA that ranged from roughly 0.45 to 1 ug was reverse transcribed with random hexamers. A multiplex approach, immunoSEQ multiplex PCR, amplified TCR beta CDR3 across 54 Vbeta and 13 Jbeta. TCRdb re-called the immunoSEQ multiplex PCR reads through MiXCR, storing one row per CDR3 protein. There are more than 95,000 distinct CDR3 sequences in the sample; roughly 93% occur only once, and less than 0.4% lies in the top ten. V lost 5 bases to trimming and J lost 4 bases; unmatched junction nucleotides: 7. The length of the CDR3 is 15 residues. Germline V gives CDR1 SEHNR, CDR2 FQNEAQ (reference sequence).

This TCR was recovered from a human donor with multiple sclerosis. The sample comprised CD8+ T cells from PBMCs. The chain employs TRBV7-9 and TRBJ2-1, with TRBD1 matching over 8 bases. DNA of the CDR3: TGTGCCAGCAGCCTTACGACAGGGGCTTACAATGAGCAGTTCTTC. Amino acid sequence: CASSLTTGAYNEQFF.